These 20 T cell receptor beta chains were sequenced from one sample in a study of blood T cells in healthy people across ages. A sample-barcoded 5' primer and a J-beta primer mix were used in a second PCR of roughly 6 to 11 cycles. In TCRdb, the 5' RACE reads were re-called with MiXCR into one record per CDR3 protein. The profile shows about 1 million distinct CDR3 sequences, 40% to 45% of them singletons. The sample consisted of blood. These receptors came from an older woman in good health.

This clonotype has only a few counts. The chain links TRBV27 to TRBJ1-4, with TRBD1 as a possible D gene (6 bases). Germline V gene sequence: CDR1 MNHEY, CDR2 SMNVEV (reference sequence). This CDR3 has 18 amino acids. V was pared by 3 bases and J by 0 bases, with 17 bases between. This CDR3 reads CASSFQGTGTTTNEKLFF. CDR3 DNA sequence: TGTGCCAGCAGTTTTCAGGGGACCGGTACTACAACTAATGAAAAACTGTTTTTT.

The genes are TRBV6-6 and TRBJ1-1, with 7 bases identical to TRBD1. There are 15 residues in the CDR3. Unmatched junction bases numbered 11, after V lost 6 bases and J lost 4 bases. In germline, CDR1 is MNHNY, CDR2 SVGAGI (reference sequence). The CDR3 region has the DNA TGTGCCAGCAGCCCGACAGGGCAAGGGGGCACTGAAGCTTTCTTT. Its translation: CASSPTGQGGTEAFF.

In this sample, this clonotype turned up once. The chain combines TRBV2 with TRBJ2-1, with 10 bases matching TRBD2. Per germline, CDR1 SNHLY and CDR2 FYNNEI. This CDR3 contains 16 residues. Trimming took 1 base from V and 7 from J; bases not matched to a gene: 7. The DNA of the CDR3 is TGTGCCAGCAGTGAAGGTGCTAGCGGGAGTATAAATGAGCAGTTCTTC. Residues: CASSEGASGSINEQFF.

This clonotype was observed a few times. The chain joins TRBV7-2 to TRBJ2-7; possible D gene TRBD1, 6 bases. The V gene's germline CDR1 is SGHTA and CDR2 FQGNSA. This CDR3 is 11 amino acids long. V lost 6 bases and J lost 6, with 9 bases in between. CDR3 bases: TGTGCCAGCAGAGCAGGGGCCGAGCAGTACTTC. The encoded protein is CASRAGAEQYF.

This clonotype came up a few times. The V and J genes are TRBV13 and TRBJ2-1; 9 bases match TRBD2. CDR1 and CDR2 from the germline V gene are PRHDT and FYEKMQ (reference sequence). J lost 5 bases, V lost 3 bases, and 5 bases had no gene match. This CDR3 has 15 amino acids. The CDR3 protein is CASSLRLAEHNEQFF. CDR3 DNA: TGTGCCAGCAGCTTGCGACTAGCGGAGCACAATGAGCAGTTCTTC.

This chain's CDR3 is CASSQELAGGVWTGELFF. CDR3 coding DNA: TGCGCCAGCAGCCAAGAGCTAGCGGGCGGAGTTTGGACCGGGGAGCTGTTTTTT. The chain couples TRBV4-1 to TRBJ2-2, with 8 positions matching TRBD2. The ends lost 0 bases at V and 5 bases at J; junction bases unmatched: 11. The length of the CDR3 is 18 residues. The germline CDR1 and CDR2 sequences are MGHRA and YSYEKL.

This clonotype was detected a few times. This chain links TRBV12-3 or TRBV12-4 with TRBJ2-1; D ambiguous. The CDR3 runs to 16 residues. The V end lost 5 bases, the J end lost 5 bases, and 19 bases lay between the germline ends. The CDR3 region has the DNA TGTGCCAGCAGTAGCCGACTCCACTCCCCTAACAATGAGCAGTTCTTC. This sequence encodes CASSSRLHSPNNEQFF.

This clonotype has only a few counts. The chain carries TRBV12-5 and TRBJ2-5; 7 bases are shared with TRBD2. CDR3 size: 15 residues. Unmatched junction bases numbered 6, after V lost 4 bases and J lost 1 base. The germline gives CDR1 LGHNT, CDR2 FRNRAP. The CDR3 region has the DNA TGTGCTAGTGGTTGGGTCGCTAGCGGCCAAGAGACCCAGTACTTC. Protein sequence: CASGWVASGQETQYF. The entire variable domain, with the rest obtained from reference TRBV12-5 and TRBJ2-5, is as follows: DARVTQTPRHKVTEMGQEVTMRCQPILGHNTVFWYRQTMMQGLELLAYFRNRAPLDDSGMPKDRFSAEMPDATLATLKIQPSEPRDSAVYFCASGWVASGQETQYFGPGTRLLVL.

This clonotype has ten or more counts. This chain joins TRBV7-2 and TRBJ2-4; tentatively, D is TRBD1 (6 bases). The CDR3 consists of 14 residues. Germline assignment: CDR1 SGHTA and CDR2 FQGNSA. Deletions cut 1 base from V and 9 bases from J, with 13 bases between. The CDR3 protein is CASSLVDTGSIQYF. The CDR3 coding sequence is TGTGCCAGCAGCTTAGTAGATACAGGGAGCATTCAGTACTTC.

V usage is TRBV7-9 and J usage is TRBJ2-3; unclear D gene. Trimming shortened V by 7 bases and J by 2 bases, and 13 bases separated the two germline ends. The V gene's germline CDR1 is SEHNR and CDR2 FQNEAQ (reference sequence). The CDR3 totals 14 residues. The CDR3 bases are TGTGCCAGCAAAGGATACGGCTACACAGATACGCAGTATTTT. Protein sequence: CASKGYGYTDTQYF.

CDR3 region: CASSSHSAGGYTGELFF. The CDR3 bases are TGTGCCAGCAGTTCTCATTCAGCGGGAGGCTACACCGGGGAGCTGTTTTTT. The V and J genes are TRBV28 and TRBJ2-2; the match to TRBD2 covers 9 bases. The J segment lost 3 bases and the V segment lost 4 bases, leaving 9 bases of the junction unmatched. The CDR3 is 17 residues long. Germline V gene data show CDR1 as MDHEN and CDR2 as SYDVKM.

The gene calls are TRBV10-3 and TRBJ2-1; 7 nucleotides line up with TRBD2. Looked up from germline, CDR1 is ENHRY and CDR2 is SYGVKD. This CDR3 spans 12 amino acids. After removal of 0 bases from V and 10 bases from J, the junction contained 0 bases not matched to a gene. Here the CDR3 reads CAISESAGEQFF. The CDR3, as DNA: TGTGCCATCAGTGAGTCAGCGGGAGAGCAGTTCTTC.

The V gene is TRBV6-2 or TRBV6-3, the J gene TRBJ2-3, with no clear D. Trimming took 7 bases from V and 5 from J, leaving 10 bases between them. The CDR3 runs to 12 residues. CDR1 is MNHEY and CDR2 is SVGEGT in the germline V gene. CDR3 region: CASNSQQDTQYF. The DNA of the CDR3 is TGTGCCAGCAACTCGCAACAAGATACGCAGTATTTT.

The chain uses TRBV6-5 and TRBJ2-1; D perhaps matches TRBD2 (5 bases). V was trimmed by 6 bases and J by 4 bases, leaving 13 bases between them. There are 14 residues in the CDR3. Germline CDR1 and CDR2: MNHEY and SVGAGI. The CDR3 here is CASSPTAGYNEQFF. CDR3 coding DNA: TGTGCCAGCAGCCCCACGGCGGGTTACAATGAGCAGTTCTTC.

This clonotype was observed a handful of times. The chain recombines TRBV10-1 with TRBJ2-7, with D perhaps TRBD1 or TRBD2 (5 bases each). The ends were cut back, 0 bases at V and 3 bases at J, with 9 bases in the middle. Germline V CDR1 and CDR2: WNHNN, SYGVQD (reference sequence). This CDR3 has 14 amino acids. CDR3 sequence: CASSESGDRYEQYF. As DNA, the CDR3 is TGCGCCAGCAGTGAGTCGGGGGACCGCTACGAGCAGTACTTC.

The table lists this clonotype with a count of one. This rearrangement joins TRBV20-1 to TRBJ2-1; tentatively, D is TRBD2 (6 bases). V shed 2 bases and J shed 3 bases, with 14 bases lying between them. The CDR3 consists of 15 residues. CDR1 and CDR2 from the germline V gene are DFQATT and SNEGSKA (reference sequence). The chain's CDR3 is CSARWGGRSYNEQFF. The CDR3, as DNA: TGCAGTGCTAGATGGGGAGGCCGCAGCTACAATGAGCAGTTCTTC.

The chain recombines TRBV18 with TRBJ2-5; D call uncertain. The better agreement between TRBJ2-7 and the DNA end casts doubt on the J call. CDR1 is KGHSH, CDR2 LQKENI, per germline. The CDR3 consists of 13 residues. CDR3 loop: CASSPLFGYEQYF. The DNA of the CDR3 is TGTGCCAGCTCACCACTATTCGGATACGAGCAGTACTTC.

The J gene is TRBJ1-2, the V gene TRBV28; TRBD1 is a possible D gene (5 bases). V was pared by 6 bases and J by 0 bases, with 8 bases between. This CDR3 has 13 amino acids. Germline CDR1 reads MDHEN; CDR2 reads SYDVKM. The CDR3 DNA reads as TGTGCCAGCAGGGACATTGCTAACTATGGCTACACCTTC. This translates into CASRDIANYGYTF.

This clonotype showed up just a few times. The rearrangement uses TRBV29-1 and TRBJ2-7; 14 nucleotides align to TRBD2. This CDR3 is 14 amino acids long. Looked up from germline, CDR1 is SQVTM and CDR2 is ANQGSEA. The CDR3 region is CNGGLAGAGYEQYF. For the CDR3, the DNA is TGCAACGGGGGACTAGCGGGAGCAGGGTACGAGCAGTACTTC.

This clonotype appeared many times. V gene TRBV7-2 combines with J gene TRBJ2-7; maybe TRBD2 (6 bases). Germline CDR1 reads SGHTA; CDR2 reads FQGNSA. This CDR3 spans 15 amino acids. The V end was cut by 3 bases, the J end by 2 bases, with 14 bases between. The CDR3: CASSLTGTPTYEQYF. The CDR3, as DNA: TGTGCCAGCAGCTTGACGGGGACTCCAACCTACGAGCAGTACTTC.